This T cell receptor beta chain appears in the sequencing data of a study of blood T cell repertoires in COVID-19. Study overall: Both acute and convalescent COVID-19 samples were obtained from the United States, Italy and Spain. Nucleic acid was either cDNA or gDNA, and it came from T cells, B-cell-depleted T cells, or PBMCs.

Some clones are missing from TCRdb's copy, which holds only in-frame ones; the method was immunoSEQ multiplex PCR. The data hold fewer than 450,000 clones, with approximately 90% observed a single time. CDR1 and CDR2 from the germline V gene are LNHDA and SQIVND (reference sequence). The CDR3 has 13 residues. Trimming took off 6 bases at V and 0 bases at J, with 7 bases between the two ends. The sample consisted of peripheral blood. V and J are TRBV19 and TRBJ2-3; D remains unclear. This receptor was obtained from a woman aged 45-60 years with COVID-19, enrolled during active disease. CDR3 protein: CASSLISTDTQYF. CDR3 sequence (DNA): TGTGCCAGTAGCCTAATTAGCACAGATACGCAGTATTTT.